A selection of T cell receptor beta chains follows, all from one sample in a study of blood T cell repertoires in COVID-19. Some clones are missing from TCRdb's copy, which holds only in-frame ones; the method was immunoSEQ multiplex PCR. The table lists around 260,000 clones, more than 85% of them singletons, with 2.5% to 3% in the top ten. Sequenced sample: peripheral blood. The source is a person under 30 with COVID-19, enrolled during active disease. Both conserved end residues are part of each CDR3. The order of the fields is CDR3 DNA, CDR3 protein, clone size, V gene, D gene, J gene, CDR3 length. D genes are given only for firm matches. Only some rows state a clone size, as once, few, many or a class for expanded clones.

DNA: TGCGCCAGCAGCCAAGTTCGCCTGGGGCTGGTAAGCAATGAGCAGTTCTTC; CDR3: CASSQVRLGLVSNEQFF; size: once; V: TRBV4-3; D: -; J: TRBJ2-1; length: 17
DNA: TGTGCCAGCAGCTTAGCGGTTGCAGGGCCGGGAGCCAAACCTAACTACGAGCAGTACTTC; CDR3: CASSLAVAGPGAKPNYEQYF; size: -; V: TRBV7-2; D: -; J: TRBJ2-7; length: 20
DNA: TGTGCCAGCAGCTTGGGGCAGGGAGGAATGAACACTGAAGCTTTCTTT; CDR3: CASSLGQGGMNTEAFF; size: -; V: TRBV5-4; D: -; J: TRBJ1-1; length: 16
DNA: TGTGCCAGCAGCTGGACTAGCGGGGACTACAATGAGCAGTTCTTC; CDR3: CASSWTSGDYNEQFF; size: -; V: TRBV7-2; D: TRBD2; J: TRBJ2-1; length: 15
DNA: TGTGCCAGCAAAGGCTTTGCGGGAGTGTCCAATGAGCAGTTCTTC; CDR3: CASKGFAGVSNEQFF; size: -; V: TRBV2; D: TRBD2; J: TRBJ2-1; length: 15
DNA: TGTGCCAGCAGTGAGACCAATACCGGACTAGCGGGAGGGAGCGAGCAGTACTTC; CDR3: CASSETNTGLAGGSEQYF; size: -; V: TRBV2; D: TRBD2; J: TRBJ2-7; length: 18
DNA: TGTGCCTGGAATCTCGACAGAGAGCTGTTTTTT; CDR3: CAWNLDRELFF; size: -; V: TRBV30; D: -; J: TRBJ1-4; length: 11
DNA: TGTGCCAGCAGCTTGGGACAGATCGGATCACCCCTCCACTTT; CDR3: CASSLGQIGSPLHF; size: -; V: TRBV7-9; D: TRBD1; J: TRBJ1-6; length: 14
DNA: TGTGCCGTTGGGACTAGCGGTTTCTACAATGAGCAGTTCTTC; CDR3: CAVGTSGFYNEQFF; size: -; V: TRBV28; D: TRBD2; J: TRBJ2-1; length: 14
DNA: TGTGCCAGCAGCACCGACAGGAGGCTCTCCTACGAGCAGTACTTC; CDR3: CASSTDRRLSYEQYF; size: -; V: TRBV11-2; D: -; J: TRBJ2-7; length: 15
DNA: TGTGCCAGCAGTTTGGCCCATGGGACAGCCGCCTTCCTTAGCAATCAGCCCCAGCATTTT; CDR3: CASSLAHGTAAFLSNQPQHF; size: -; V: TRBV27; D: TRBD1; J: TRBJ1-5; length: 20
DNA: TGTGCCAGCAGCCCAGGGACTAGCGGCACAGATACGCAGTATTTT; CDR3: CASSPGTSGTDTQYF; size: -; V: TRBV5-4; D: TRBD2; J: TRBJ2-3; length: 15
DNA: TGTGCCAGCAGCCCGCTGACACCTCTCTCTGGAAACACCATATATTTT; CDR3: CASSPLTPLSGNTIYF; size: once; V: TRBV9; D: -; J: TRBJ1-3; length: 16
DNA: TGTGCCACCAGTGAGACCGGGACAGGGACAAGCAATGAGCAGTTCTTC; CDR3: CATSETGTGTSNEQFF; size: -; V: TRBV24-1; D: TRBD1; J: TRBJ2-1; length: 16
DNA: TGTGCCAGCAGGGAGTACGACAGCCTGAACACTGAAGCTTTCTTT; CDR3: CASREYDSLNTEAFF; size: -; V: TRBV2; D: -; J: TRBJ1-1; length: 15
DNA: TGTGCCAGCAGCTTACAGGGACTTAGCATTCAGTACTTC; CDR3: CASSLQGLSIQYF; size: -; V: TRBV7-2; D: -; J: TRBJ2-4; length: 13
DNA: TGCGCCAGCAGCCGTGAGTCGCCGTACGAGCAGTACTTC; CDR3: CASSRESPYEQYF; size: -; V: TRBV4-1; D: -; J: TRBJ2-7; length: 13
DNA: TGTGCCAGCAGCGCGCCTCCCGGGACAGGGGGGATTTTGGGTCAGCCCCAGCATTTT; CDR3: CASSAPPGTGGILGQPQHF; size: -; V: TRBV2; D: TRBD1; J: TRBJ1-5; length: 19
DNA: TGTGCCAGCAGCTTACAGGTCTCCTACGAGCAGTACTTC; CDR3: CASSLQVSYEQYF; size: -; V: TRBV11-2; D: -; J: TRBJ2-7; length: 13
DNA: TGTGCCAGCAGCTTAGAGCAGGGGCGAGGTACCACTGAAGCTTTCTTT; CDR3: CASSLEQGRGTTEAFF; size: -; V: TRBV7-2; D: -; J: TRBJ1-1; length: 16
DNA: TGTGCCAGCAGTTTTGGGGGGTATGGCTACACCTTC; CDR3: CASSFGGYGYTF; size: -; V: TRBV28; D: -; J: TRBJ1-2; length: 12
DNA: TGTGCCAGCAGTCATATTCGCGGGAGTGCCTTCGAGCAGTACTTC; CDR3: CASSHIRGSAFEQYF; size: once; V: TRBV28; D: TRBD2; J: TRBJ2-7; length: 15
DNA: TGTGCCAGCAGCTTACTAGCCCGCTACAATGAGCAGTTCTTC; CDR3: CASSLLARYNEQFF; size: -; V: TRBV5-5; D: -; J: TRBJ2-1; length: 14
DNA: TGTGCCAGCAGTATACAGGCTCTAGCTAACTATGGCTACACCTTC; CDR3: CASSIQALANYGYTF; size: -; V: TRBV28; D: -; J: TRBJ1-2; length: 15
DNA: TGTGCCAGCAGCCCGGGGACAGGGGCTTCCACAGATACGCAGTATTTT; CDR3: CASSPGTGASTDTQYF; size: -; V: TRBV7-9; D: TRBD1; J: TRBJ2-3; length: 16
DNA: TGTGCCAGCAGCCCTGGACTAGCGGGTTTCAGGGGCACAGATACGCAGTATTTT; CDR3: CASSPGLAGFRGTDTQYF; size: -; V: TRBV5-4; D: TRBD2; J: TRBJ2-3; length: 18
DNA: TGCGCCAGCAGCCGTACAGGGGGCTCGACAGATACGCAGTATTTT; CDR3: CASSRTGGSTDTQYF; size: -; V: TRBV4-1; D: TRBD1; J: TRBJ2-3; length: 15
DNA: TGCGCCAGCAGTGATGGGACAGGGGGCAGGTACGAGCAGTACTTC; CDR3: CASSDGTGGRYEQYF; size: -; V: TRBV10-1; D: TRBD1; J: TRBJ2-7; length: 15
DNA: TGTGCCAGCAGTGAGCCGGGACACTTTAACACCGGGGAGCTGTTTTTT; CDR3: CASSEPGHFNTGELFF; size: -; V: TRBV2; D: -; J: TRBJ2-2; length: 16
DNA: TGCGCCAGCAGCCAGTCTAGCGGGGGGACCTACGAGCAGTACTTC; CDR3: CASSQSSGGTYEQYF; size: -; V: TRBV4-1; D: TRBD2; J: TRBJ2-7; length: 15
DNA: TGTGCCAGTAGTATGGGACAGGGATCGGGGACCGGGGAGCTGTTTTTT; CDR3: CASSMGQGSGTGELFF; size: -; V: TRBV19; D: TRBD1; J: TRBJ2-2; length: 16
DNA: TGTGCCAGCAGTTTGCCTAGCGGGAGAAATTACGAGCAGTACTTC; CDR3: CASSLPSGRNYEQYF; size: -; V: TRBV28; D: TRBD2; J: TRBJ2-7; length: 15
DNA: TGTGCCAGCAGCTCAACCCGGACTAGCGGGACAGATACGCAGTATTTT; CDR3: CASSSTRTSGTDTQYF; size: -; V: TRBV7-2; D: TRBD2; J: TRBJ2-3; length: 16
DNA: TGTGCCAGCAGCCTTATTCTCGAAGCTTTCTTT; CDR3: CASSLILEAFF; size: -; V: TRBV12-3/TRBV12-4; D: -; J: TRBJ1-1; length: 11
DNA: TGTGCCACCAGTGGTTCTAGTGGGACAGGGAAGGTTGAGCAGTTCTTC; CDR3: CATSGSSGTGKVEQFF; size: -; V: TRBV24-1; D: TRBD1; J: TRBJ2-1; length: 16
DNA: TGTGCCAGCAGTTTCGCGTACGAGCAGTACTTC; CDR3: CASSFAYEQYF; size: once; V: TRBV6-2/TRBV6-3; D: -; J: TRBJ2-7; length: 11
DNA: TGTGCCAGTAGTGTGGGACAGGGAATCGACTATGGCTACACCTTC; CDR3: CASSVGQGIDYGYTF; size: -; V: TRBV19; D: TRBD1; J: TRBJ1-2; length: 15
DNA: TGTGCCTGGAGTGGGTTTGATGGCAGGTCAGGCGCTGAAGCTTTCTTT; CDR3: CAWSGFDGRSGAEAFF; size: -; V: TRBV30; D: -; J: TRBJ1-1; length: 16
DNA: TGTGCCAGCAGCCAGGTCGGCACTGAAGCTTTCTTT; CDR3: CASSQVGTEAFF; size: -; V: TRBV14; D: -; J: TRBJ1-1; length: 12
DNA: TGTGCCTGGAGTCGACAGGGGCCACCCTCCTACGAGCAGTACTTC; CDR3: CAWSRQGPPSYEQYF; size: -; V: TRBV30; D: TRBD1; J: TRBJ2-7; length: 15
DNA: TGCGCCAGCAGCGTGTCTCAGGGGTCCATGAACACTGAAGCTTTCTTT; CDR3: CASSVSQGSMNTEAFF; size: -; V: TRBV5-1; D: -; J: TRBJ1-1; length: 16
DNA: TGTGCCAGCAGTTCATCGTCAGAAAGTGCCCGTGGCTACACCTTC; CDR3: CASSSSSESARGYTF; size: once; V: TRBV28; D: -; J: TRBJ1-2; length: 15
DNA: TGTGCCACCAGCGGTACAGGGGTCAATGAGCAGTTCTTC; CDR3: CATSGTGVNEQFF; size: -; V: TRBV15; D: TRBD1; J: TRBJ2-1; length: 13
DNA: TGTGCCAGCAGCTCGGACAGCTACGAGCAGTACTTC; CDR3: CASSSDSYEQYF; size: -; V: TRBV12-3/TRBV12-4; D: -; J: TRBJ2-7; length: 12
DNA: TGTGCCAGCAGCGGACAGGGGGTCCGTGGAAATGAGCAGTTCTTC; CDR3: CASSGQGVRGNEQFF; size: -; V: TRBV25-1; D: TRBD1; J: TRBJ2-1; length: 15
DNA: TGTGCCAGCAGCTCAGCTATGGCACTAGCGGGAGCCAGAGATACGCAGTATTTT; CDR3: CASSSAMALAGARDTQYF; size: -; V: TRBV7-6; D: TRBD2; J: TRBJ2-3; length: 18
DNA: TGTGCCAGCAGCGCAGGGTTTGGATATGGCTACACCTTC; CDR3: CASSAGFGYGYTF; size: -; V: TRBV9; D: -; J: TRBJ1-2; length: 13
DNA: TGTGCCACCAGTGATCCGGGACAACCCTGGGAGACCCAGTACTTC; CDR3: CATSDPGQPWETQYF; size: -; V: TRBV24-1; D: -; J: TRBJ2-5; length: 15
DNA: TGTGCCAGCAGTGAATCCCACAGGGGAGGTGAAAAACTGTTTTTT; CDR3: CASSESHRGGEKLFF; size: few; V: TRBV25-1; D: TRBD1; J: TRBJ1-4; length: 15
DNA: TGTGCCAGCAGTTTAGGGCTAGCGGGAGAAAATGAGCAGTTCTTC; CDR3: CASSLGLAGENEQFF; size: -; V: TRBV27; D: TRBD2; J: TRBJ2-1; length: 15
DNA: TGTGCTAGTGGCCAGCTCGAGGGAGTCTTGAATGAGCAGTTCTTC; CDR3: CASGQLEGVLNEQFF; size: once; V: TRBV12-5; D: -; J: TRBJ2-1; length: 15
DNA: TGTGCCAGCAGCCTTAGCCTCCCCGCCCTCGATGAGCAGTTCTTC; CDR3: CASSLSLPALDEQFF; size: -; V: TRBV5-4; D: -; J: TRBJ2-1; length: 15
DNA: TGTGCCAGCAGCCCCCTAGCGGGAGGGGCAGATACGCAGTATTTT; CDR3: CASSPLAGGADTQYF; size: -; V: TRBV9; D: TRBD2; J: TRBJ2-3; length: 15
DNA: TGTGCCAGCAGTGGGAGTGCGGCTAGCGCCGAAAACATTCAGTACTTC; CDR3: CASSGSAASAENIQYF; size: -; V: TRBV28; D: -; J: TRBJ2-4; length: 16
DNA: TGTGCCAGCAGTTTTTTTCCAGGGTGGGGCTACACCTTC; CDR3: CASSFFPGWGYTF; size: -; V: TRBV2; D: -; J: TRBJ1-2; length: 13
DNA: TGTGCCACCAGCCAGGACAGGGACGGCTATGGCTACACCTTC; CDR3: CATSQDRDGYGYTF; size: -; V: TRBV15; D: TRBD1; J: TRBJ1-2; length: 14